This T cell receptor beta chain was sequenced in a study of cytomegalovirus exposure and HLA in healthy donors. PCR primers comprised 60 Vbeta and 13 Jbeta primers. The table came from immunoSEQ multiplex PCR; TCRdb's copy has only in-frame clones and leaves some out. The sample has 150,000 to 200,000 clones; roughly 80% are singletons. CDR1 is SGHVS and CDR2 is FQNEAQ in the germline V gene. With V trimmed by 5 bases and J by 3 bases, 10 bases remained unmatched. CDR3 length: 15 residues. This clone was detected a few times. Specimen: PBMCs. The chain uses TRBV7-8 and TRBJ2-7; TRBD1 aligns across 7 bases. The source of this sequence is a woman between 18 and 29 years old in good health and CMV-seronegative. CDR3 region: CASSLTGLSLYEQYF. CDR3 nucleotide sequence: TGTGCCAGCAGCCTGACAGGGTTATCCCTCTACGAGCAGTACTTC. Full variable domain (missing parts from reference TRBV7-8 and TRBJ2-7): GAGVSQSPRYKVAKRGQDVALRCDPISGHVSLFWYQQALGQGPEFLTYFQNEAQLDKSGLPSDRFFAERPEGSVSTLKIQRTQQEDSAVYLCASSLTGLSLYEQYFGPGTRLTVT.